These 20 T cell receptor beta chains originate from one sample sequenced in a study of tumor-infiltrating lymphocytes in oesophageal squamous cell carcinoma. TCRdb ran MiXCR on the PCR reads and lists one entry per CDR3 protein. The sample carries approximately 10,000 distinct CDR3 sequences, approximately 54% recorded once. Sequenced material: esophageal tumor tissue. The source is a male donor with esophageal squamous cell carcinoma.

This clonotype has just a few counts. The chain links TRBV5-5 to TRBJ2-3; 7 positions match TRBD1. The CDR3 length is 13 residues. Trimming cost V 0 bases and J 5 bases; bases outside gene matches: 0. Germline-derived CDR1 and CDR2 are SGHKS and YYEKEE (reference sequence). CDR3 DNA sequence: TGTGCCAGCAGCTTGGACAGGGGAGATACGCAGTATTTT. This sequence encodes CASSLDRGDTQYF.

The chain is built from TRBV11-2 and TRBJ2-1; the D gene is possibly TRBD1 (5 bases). This CDR3 has 15 amino acids. Trimming stripped 1 base from V and 5 bases from J, with 12 bases between. The germline CDR1 and CDR2 sequences are SGHAT and FQNNGV. The CDR3 nucleotides are TGTGCCAGCAGCTTAGGGGCCAACAGGAACAATGAGCAGTTCTTC. It encodes CASSLGANRNNEQFF. Variable domain in full (rest from reference TRBV11-2 and TRBJ2-1): EAGVAQSPRYKIIEKRQSVAFWCNPISGHATLYWYQQILGQGPKLLIQFQNNGVVDDSQLPKDRFSAERLKGVDSTLKIQPAKLEDSAVYLCASSLGANRNNEQFFGPGTRLTVL.

The chain employs TRBV7-4 and TRBJ1-1; D not certain. Trimming removed 2 bases from V and 3 bases from J, with 7 bases in between. The CDR3 totals 13 residues. Germline CDR1 is SGHVT and CDR2 is SQSDAQ. CDR3 sequence: CASSLNRHTEAFF. The CDR3 nucleotides read TGTGCCAGCAGCTTAAATAGACACACTGAAGCTTTCTTT.

This clonotype was seen only a few times. The chain uses TRBV7-2 and TRBJ2-4; 8 bases line up with TRBD1. The J call is uncertain, as TRBJ2-1 better fits the DNA end. Looked up from germline, CDR1 is SGHTA and CDR2 is FQGNSA. The CDR3 runs 15 residues. The CDR3 region has the DNA TGTGCCAGCAGCTTAGAACAGGGGGACTACAATGAGCAGTTCTTC. The encoded protein is CASSLEQGDYNEQFF.

This clonotype is labeled as medium-sized. J is TRBJ1-1 and V is TRBV12-3 or TRBV12-4; D unresolved. The ends were cut back, 2 bases at V and 5 bases at J, with 15 bases in the middle. This CDR3 spans 15 amino acids. CDR3 amino acids: CASSLFRIIGTEAFF. In nucleotides, the CDR3 is TGTGCCAGCAGTTTATTCCGTATAATTGGGACTGAAGCTTTCTTT.

V and J are TRBV11-2 and TRBJ2-7, with no clear D. The J call may be faulty, since TRBJ2-5 better matches the DNA end. This CDR3 has 16 amino acids. Germline assignment: CDR1 SGHAT and CDR2 FQNNGV. This CDR3 is CASSLGAGGRMETQYF. CDR3 nucleotides: TGTGCCAGCAGCTTAGGCGCCGGCGGCCGGATGGAGACCCAGTACTTC.

The chain recombines TRBV7-6 with TRBJ2-7; D possibly uses TRBD1 or TRBD2 (6 bases each). The length of the CDR3 is 14 residues. Germline CDR1 reads SGHVS; CDR2 reads FNYEAQ. V was shortened by 5 bases and J by 3 bases, with 14 bases between the two germline ends. The CDR3 bases are TGTGCCAGCAGCGGCCGGAAGGGGGGCTACGAGCAGTACTTC. Amino acid sequence: CASSGRKGGYEQYF.

V and J are TRBV7-9 and TRBJ2-5; TRBD2 aligns across 8 bases. CDR3 size: 16 residues. Germline V gives CDR1 SEHNR, CDR2 FQNEAQ (reference sequence). The junction had 18 bases not matched to a gene; V was cut back by 4 bases and J by 11 bases. CDR3 coding DNA: TGTGCCAGCAGCTCCCCCGAAAGGACTAGCACAATTGAGCAGTACTTC. Translating it yields CASSSPERTSTIEQYF. Full variable domain (outside the CDR3, taken from reference TRBV7-9 and TRBJ2-5): DTGVSQNPRHKITKRGQNVTFRCDPISEHNRLYWYRQTLGQGPEFLTYFQNEAQLEKSRLLSDRFSAERPKGSFSTLEIQRTEQGDSAMYLCASSSPERTSTIEQYFGPGTRLLVL.

The chain combines TRBV6-1 with TRBJ2-7, with 7 nucleotides matching TRBD1. Looked up from germline, CDR1 is MNHNS and CDR2 is SASEGT. The CDR3 loop spans 13 amino acids. V gave up 6 bases and J gave up 3 bases; unmatched junction bases: 5. In nucleotides, the CDR3 is TGTGCCAGCAGACGGGACAGTATCTACGAGCAGTACTTC. Translating it yields CASRRDSIYEQYF.

The chain links TRBV2 to TRBJ2-2; D might be TRBD1 (5 bases). V was trimmed by 3 bases and J by 1 base, leaving 9 bases between them. Germline V CDR1 and CDR2: SNHLY, FYNNEI. This CDR3 is built from 15 residues. The CDR3 DNA is TGTGCCAGCAGTGACTGGGGCTTGAACACCGGGGAGCTGTTTTTT. This translates into CASSDWGLNTGELFF.

CDR3 in amino acids: CASGVIRHWANEQFF. CDR3 nucleotides: TGTGCCAGCGGTGTAATAAGGCACTGGGCCAATGAGCAGTTCTTC. The chain has TRBV7-6 and TRBJ2-5; no clear D gene. TRBJ2-1 matches the DNA end more closely, so the J call is doubtful. CDR3 size: 15 residues. Germline CDR1 SGHVS, CDR2 FNYEAQ.

V usage is TRBV7-2 and J usage is TRBJ1-3; the D gene is possibly TRBD1 (5 bases). Trimming cost V 5 bases and J 3 bases, with 20 bases left between them. The CDR3 is 17 amino acids. Germline CDR1 SGHTA, CDR2 FQGNSA. CDR3 bases: TGTGCCAGCAGCATTAGCCCTTATGGGAGGGGTGGAAACACCATATATTTT. Amino acid sequence: CASSISPYGRGGNTIYF.

V usage is TRBV7-8 and J usage is TRBJ2-3; 10 bases match TRBD2. The CDR3 contains 14 residues. With V trimmed by 8 bases and J by 1 base, 3 bases remained unmatched. CDR1 and CDR2 (germline): SGHVS, FQNEAQ. CDR3 sequence reads: CASGLAAGTDTQYF. As DNA, the CDR3 is TGTGCCAGCGGACTAGCGGCGGGCACAGATACGCAGTATTTT.

As to this clonotype: With a much larger clone just one base away, this may be a read error. The chain uses TRBV27 and TRBJ2-4; 8 nucleotides agree with TRBD2. The end of the DNA aligns better with TRBJ2-1, so the J call may be wrong. In germline, CDR1 is MNHEY, CDR2 SMNVEV (reference sequence). The CDR3 spans 18 residues. The DNA of the CDR3 is TGTGCCAGCAGTTTATCCCTCCCTTTAGCGGGATTTACCTACGAGCAGTTCTTC. It codes for CASSLSLPLAGFTYEQFF.

By sample fraction, this clonotype is medium-sized. The rearrangement joins TRBV6-6 to TRBJ2-6; D gene ambiguous. In germline, CDR1 is MNHNY, CDR2 SVGAGI (reference sequence). V was trimmed by 2 bases and J by 0 bases, leaving 2 bases between them. This CDR3 has 14 residues. CDR3 sequence: CASSYGSGANVLTF. CDR3 sequence (DNA): TGTGCCAGCAGTTACGGCTCTGGGGCCAACGTCCTGACTTTC.

Ten or more counts support this clonotype. V usage is TRBV11-2 and J usage is TRBJ2-3; 8 bases agree with TRBD2. This CDR3 has 16 residues. V was clipped by 4 bases and J by 0 bases; unmatched bases: 6. The germline V gene has CDR1 SGHAT and CDR2 FQNNGV. The CDR3 loop is CASSSGLGVSTDTQYF. The DNA for the CDR3 is TGTGCCAGCAGCTCGGGACTAGGTGTGAGCACAGATACGCAGTATTTT.

V usage is TRBV10-1 and J usage is TRBJ2-3; D call uncertain. The J call is in doubt because the DNA end fits TRBJ2-7 better. The CDR3 totals 15 residues. CDR1 is WNHNN and CDR2 is SYGVQD in the germline V gene (reference sequence). CDR3 sequence (DNA): TGCGCCAGCAGTCGTGGGCAGATCCCCACCTACGAGCAGTACTTC. It translates to CASSRGQIPTYEQYF.

This clonotype was counted many times. This chain connects TRBV6-1 to TRBJ2-2; D unclear. The CDR3 totals 12 residues. Trimming removed 8 bases from V and 5 bases from J, with 9 bases in between. Germline CDR1 reads MNHNS; CDR2 reads SASEGT. The CDR3 DNA is TGTGCCAGCGCCCGGGCGACCGGGGAGCTGTTTTTT. The encoded protein is CASARATGELFF.

This clonotype has ten or more counts. The rearrangement uses TRBV5-1 and TRBJ2-3; the D gene is possibly TRBD2 (6 bases). The CDR3 totals 14 residues. V was pared by 4 bases and J by 6 bases, with 15 bases between. Germline V gives CDR1 SGHRS, CDR2 YFSETQ. The DNA for the CDR3 is TGCGCCAGCAGCCACAGCGGGCCCGGGGATACGCAGTATTTT. Protein sequence: CASSHSGPGDTQYF.

Regarding this clonotype: The conserved final phenylalanine or tryptophan is absent from the CDR3, which likely points to a read error. No DNA is shown, since the ends of the CDR3 on it are uncertain; the CDR3 is the one TCRdb lists. J is TRBJ2-6 and V is TRBV6-1; the table's D gene call, TRBD2, was not cross checked with the DNA. The CDR3 numbers 15 amino acids, ends counted. Germline CDR1 reads MNHNS; CDR2 reads SASEGT. The CDR3 sequence is CASSETRHNEQFFGP.